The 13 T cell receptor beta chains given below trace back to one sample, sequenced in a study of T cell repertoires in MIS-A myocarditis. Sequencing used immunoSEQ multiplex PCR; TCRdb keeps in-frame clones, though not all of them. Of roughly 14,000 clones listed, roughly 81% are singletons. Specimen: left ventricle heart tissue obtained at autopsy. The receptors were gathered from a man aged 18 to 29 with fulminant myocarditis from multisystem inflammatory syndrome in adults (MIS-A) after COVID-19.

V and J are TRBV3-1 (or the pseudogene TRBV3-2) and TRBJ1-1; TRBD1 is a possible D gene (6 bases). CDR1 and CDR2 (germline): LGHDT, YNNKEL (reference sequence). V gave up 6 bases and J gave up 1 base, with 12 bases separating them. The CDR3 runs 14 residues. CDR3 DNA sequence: TGTGCCAGCAGGTTTGGACAGACGAACACTGAAGCTTTCTTT. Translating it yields CASRFGQTNTEAFF.

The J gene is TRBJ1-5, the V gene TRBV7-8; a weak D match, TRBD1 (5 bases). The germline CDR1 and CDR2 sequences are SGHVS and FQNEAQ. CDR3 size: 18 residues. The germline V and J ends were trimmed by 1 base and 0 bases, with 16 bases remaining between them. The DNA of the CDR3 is TGTGCCAGCAGCTTAGATATCAATCAGGGAAATAGCAATCAGCCCCAGCATTTT. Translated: CASSLDINQGNSNQPQHF. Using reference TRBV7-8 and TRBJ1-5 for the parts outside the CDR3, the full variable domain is GAGVSQSPRYKVAKRGQDVALRCDPISGHVSLFWYQQALGQGPEFLTYFQNEAQLDKSGLPSDRFFAERPEGSVSTLKIQRTQQEDSAVYLCASSLDINQGNSNQPQHFGDGTRLSIL.

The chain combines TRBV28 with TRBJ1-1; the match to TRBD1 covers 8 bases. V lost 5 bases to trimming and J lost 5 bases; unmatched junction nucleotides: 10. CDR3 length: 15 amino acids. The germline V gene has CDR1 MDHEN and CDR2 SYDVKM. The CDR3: CASSGDRGWGTEAFF. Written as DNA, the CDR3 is TGTGCCAGCAGTGGAGACAGGGGATGGGGGACTGAAGCTTTCTTT.

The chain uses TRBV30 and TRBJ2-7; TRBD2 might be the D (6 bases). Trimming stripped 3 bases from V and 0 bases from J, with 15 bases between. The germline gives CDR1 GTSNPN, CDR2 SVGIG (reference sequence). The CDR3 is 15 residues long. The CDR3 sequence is CAWRVGGPSSYEQYF. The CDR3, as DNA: TGTGCCTGGAGGGTCGGGGGACCTAGCTCCTACGAGCAGTACTTC.

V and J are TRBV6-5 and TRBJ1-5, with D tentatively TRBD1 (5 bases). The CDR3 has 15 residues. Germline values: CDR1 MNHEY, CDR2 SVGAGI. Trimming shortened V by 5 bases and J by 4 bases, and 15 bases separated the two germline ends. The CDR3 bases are TGTGCCAGCAGTCGGGTAGGGACTATGAATCAGCCCCAGCATTTT. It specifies CASSRVGTMNQPQHF.

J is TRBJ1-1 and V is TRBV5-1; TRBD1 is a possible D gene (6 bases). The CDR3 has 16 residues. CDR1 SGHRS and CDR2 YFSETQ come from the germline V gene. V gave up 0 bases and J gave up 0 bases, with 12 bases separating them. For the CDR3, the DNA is TGCGCCAGCAGCTTGGTGGGGGGGCGCATGAACACTGAAGCTTTCTTT. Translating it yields CASSLVGGRMNTEAFF.

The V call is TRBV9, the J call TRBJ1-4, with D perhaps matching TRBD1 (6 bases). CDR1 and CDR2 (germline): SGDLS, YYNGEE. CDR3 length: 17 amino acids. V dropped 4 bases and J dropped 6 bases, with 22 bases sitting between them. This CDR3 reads CASSPSWGPGVDEKLFF. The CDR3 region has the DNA TGTGCCAGCAGCCCATCATGGGGGCCAGGGGTTGATGAAAAACTGTTTTTT.

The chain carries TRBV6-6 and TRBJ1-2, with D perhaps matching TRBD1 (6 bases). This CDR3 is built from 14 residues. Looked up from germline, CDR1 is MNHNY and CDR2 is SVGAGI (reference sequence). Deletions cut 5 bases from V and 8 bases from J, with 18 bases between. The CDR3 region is CASSPTAGGGGYTF. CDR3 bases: TGTGCCAGCAGTCCTACCGCCGGGGGCGGAGGCTACACCTTC.

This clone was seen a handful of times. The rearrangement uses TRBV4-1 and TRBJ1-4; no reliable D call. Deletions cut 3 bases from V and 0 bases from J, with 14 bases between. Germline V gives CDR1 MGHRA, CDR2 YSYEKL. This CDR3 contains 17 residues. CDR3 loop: CASSHNPGEATNEKLFF. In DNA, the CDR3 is TGCGCCAGCAGCCACAATCCCGGGGAAGCAACTAATGAAAAACTGTTTTTT.

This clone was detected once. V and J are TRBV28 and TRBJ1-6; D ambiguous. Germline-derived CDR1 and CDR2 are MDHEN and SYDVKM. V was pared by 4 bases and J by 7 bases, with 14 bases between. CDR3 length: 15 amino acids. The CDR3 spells CASSWTGLMNSPLHF. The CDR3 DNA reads TGTGCCAGCAGTTGGACCGGACTAATGAATTCACCCCTCCACTTT.

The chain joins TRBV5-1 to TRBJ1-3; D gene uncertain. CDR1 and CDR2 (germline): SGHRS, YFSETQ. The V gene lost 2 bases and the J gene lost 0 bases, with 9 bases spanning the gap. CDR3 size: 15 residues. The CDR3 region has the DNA TGCGCCAGCAGCTTATCTGGCTCCTCTGGAAACACCATATATTTT. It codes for CASSLSGSSGNTIYF.

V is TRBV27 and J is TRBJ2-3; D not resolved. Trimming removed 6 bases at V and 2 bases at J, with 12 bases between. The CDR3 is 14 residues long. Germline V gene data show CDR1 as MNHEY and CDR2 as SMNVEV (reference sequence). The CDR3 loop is CASSPDTDTDTQYF. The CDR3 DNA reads TGTGCCAGCAGCCCAGACACAGACACAGATACGCAGTATTTT.

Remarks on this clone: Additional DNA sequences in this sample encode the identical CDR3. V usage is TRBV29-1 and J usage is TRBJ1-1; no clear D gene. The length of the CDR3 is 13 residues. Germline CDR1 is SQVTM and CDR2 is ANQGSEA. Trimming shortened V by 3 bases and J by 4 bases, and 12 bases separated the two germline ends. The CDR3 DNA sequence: TGCAGCGTTGAGAGAGGATCTGGCACTGAAGCTTTCTTT. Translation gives CSVERGSGTEAFF. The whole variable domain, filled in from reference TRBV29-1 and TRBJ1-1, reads SAVISQKPSRDICQRGTSLTIQCQVDSQVTMMFWYRQQPGQSLTLIATANQGSEATYESGFVIDKFPISRPNLTFSTLTVSNMSPEDSSIYLCSVERGSGTEAFFGQGTRLTVV.